This note documents a single TCR beta chain sequence. The source of the sample is a study of shared clonotypes between healthy human individuals. Per the germline V gene, CDR1 is SGHAT and CDR2 is FQNNGV. The CDR3 has 11 amino acids. Trimming removed 4 bases from V and 10 bases from J, with 8 bases in between. The naive CD8 fraction comprised CD45RO-negative cells positively selected for CCR7 and excluded terminally differentiated effector memory CD45RA+ cells. The method was immunoSEQ multiplex PCR; TCRdb's version includes in-frame clones alone and lacks a portion of them. This table has hundreds of thousands of clones, roughly 96% appearing once.

The source material was naive CD8+ T cells sorted from blood. This sequence joins TRBV11-2 and TRBJ2-1; D tentatively fits TRBD1 or TRBD2 (5 bases each). This TCR came from a woman younger than 45 in good health. The DNA for the CDR3 is TGTGCCAGCAGCTCTGGGGACGAGCAGTTCTTC. It specifies CASSSGDEQFF.